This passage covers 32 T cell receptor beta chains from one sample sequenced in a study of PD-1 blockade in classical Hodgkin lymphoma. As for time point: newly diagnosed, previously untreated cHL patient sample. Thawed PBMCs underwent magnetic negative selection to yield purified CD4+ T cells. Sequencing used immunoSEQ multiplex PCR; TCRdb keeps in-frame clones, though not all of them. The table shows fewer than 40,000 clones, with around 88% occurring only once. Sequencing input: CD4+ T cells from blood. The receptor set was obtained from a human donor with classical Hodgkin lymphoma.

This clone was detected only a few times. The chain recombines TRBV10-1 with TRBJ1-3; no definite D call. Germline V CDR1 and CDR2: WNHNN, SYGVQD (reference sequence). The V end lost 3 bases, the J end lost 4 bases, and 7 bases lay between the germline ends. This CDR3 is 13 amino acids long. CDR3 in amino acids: CASSDLRGNTIYF. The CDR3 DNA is TGCGCCAGCAGTGATTTACGCGGAAACACCATATATTTT.

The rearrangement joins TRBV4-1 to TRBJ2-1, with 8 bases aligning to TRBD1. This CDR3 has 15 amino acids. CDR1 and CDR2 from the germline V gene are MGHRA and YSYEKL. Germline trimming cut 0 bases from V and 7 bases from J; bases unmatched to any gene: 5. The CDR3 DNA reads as TGCGCCAGCAGCCAAGAGTGGACAGGGTTGAATGAGCAGTTCTTC. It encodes CASSQEWTGLNEQFF.

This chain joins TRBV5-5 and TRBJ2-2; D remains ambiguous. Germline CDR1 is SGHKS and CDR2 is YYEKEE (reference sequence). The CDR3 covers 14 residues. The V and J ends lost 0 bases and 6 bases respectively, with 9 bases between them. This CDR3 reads CASSLVERSGELFF. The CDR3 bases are TGTGCCAGCAGCTTGGTGGAGAGATCCGGGGAGCTGTTTTTT.

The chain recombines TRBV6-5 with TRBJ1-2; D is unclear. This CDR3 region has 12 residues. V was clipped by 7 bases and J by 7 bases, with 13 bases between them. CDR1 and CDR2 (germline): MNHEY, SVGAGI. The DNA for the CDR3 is TGTGCCAGCACCACGGGGAACCTTGGCTACACCTTC. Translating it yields CASTTGNLGYTF.

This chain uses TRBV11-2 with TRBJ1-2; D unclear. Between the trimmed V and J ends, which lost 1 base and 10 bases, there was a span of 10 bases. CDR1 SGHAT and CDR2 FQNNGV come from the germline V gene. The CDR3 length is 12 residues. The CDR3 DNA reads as TGTGCCAGCAGCTTAGGGCAGTGGGACTACACCTTC. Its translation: CASSLGQWDYTF.

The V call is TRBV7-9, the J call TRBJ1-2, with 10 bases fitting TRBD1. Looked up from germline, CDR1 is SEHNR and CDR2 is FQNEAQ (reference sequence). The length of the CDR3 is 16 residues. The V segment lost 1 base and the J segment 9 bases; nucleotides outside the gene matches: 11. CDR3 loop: CASSLGRTGGLVSYTF. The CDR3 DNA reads TGTGCCAGCAGCTTAGGACGGACAGGGGGTCTTGTTAGCTACACCTTC.

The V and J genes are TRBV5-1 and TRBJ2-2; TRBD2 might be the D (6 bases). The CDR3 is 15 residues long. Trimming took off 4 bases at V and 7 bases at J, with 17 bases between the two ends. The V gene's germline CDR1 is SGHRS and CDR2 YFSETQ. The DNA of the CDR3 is TGCGCCAGCAGCACGGGAGCCCCGCGGGGCGGGGAGCTGTTTTTT. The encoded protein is CASSTGAPRGGELFF.

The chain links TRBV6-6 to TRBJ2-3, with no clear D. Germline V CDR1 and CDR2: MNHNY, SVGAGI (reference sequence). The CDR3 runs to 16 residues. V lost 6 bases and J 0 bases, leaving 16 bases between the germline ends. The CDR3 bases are TGTGCCAGCAGGAACCCCGGGCGGCTAAGCACAGATACGCAGTATTTT. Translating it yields CASRNPGRLSTDTQYF.

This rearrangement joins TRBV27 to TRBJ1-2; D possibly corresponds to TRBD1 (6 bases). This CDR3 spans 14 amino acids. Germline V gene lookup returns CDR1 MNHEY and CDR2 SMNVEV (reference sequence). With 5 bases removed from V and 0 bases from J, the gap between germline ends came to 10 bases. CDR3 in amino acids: CASSQGNPNYGYTF. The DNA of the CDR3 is TGTGCCAGCAGTCAGGGGAATCCTAACTATGGCTACACCTTC.

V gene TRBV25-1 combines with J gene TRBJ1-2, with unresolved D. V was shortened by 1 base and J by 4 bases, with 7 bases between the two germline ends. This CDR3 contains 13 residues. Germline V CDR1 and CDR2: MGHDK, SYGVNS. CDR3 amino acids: CASSEWSLYGYTF. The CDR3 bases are TGTGCCAGCAGTGAATGGAGCCTCTATGGCTACACCTTC.

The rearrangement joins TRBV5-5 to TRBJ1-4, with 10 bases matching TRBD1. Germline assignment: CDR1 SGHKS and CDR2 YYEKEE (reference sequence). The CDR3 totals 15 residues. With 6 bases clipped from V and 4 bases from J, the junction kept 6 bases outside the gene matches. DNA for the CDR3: TGTGCCAGCACAAGACAGGGGGCCATTAATGAAAAACTGTTTTTT. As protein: CASTRQGAINEKLFF.

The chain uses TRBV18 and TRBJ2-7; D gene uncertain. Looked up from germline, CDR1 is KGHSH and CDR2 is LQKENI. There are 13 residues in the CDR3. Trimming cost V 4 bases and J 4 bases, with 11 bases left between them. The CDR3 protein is CASSLSLEYEQYF. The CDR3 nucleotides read TGTGCCAGCTCACTCTCGCTTGAGTACGAGCAGTACTTC. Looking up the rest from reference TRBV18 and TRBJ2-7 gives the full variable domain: NAGVMQNPRHLVRRRGQEARLRCSPMKGHSHVYWYRQLPEEGLKFMVYLQKENIIDESGMPKERFSAEFPKEGPSILRIQQVVRGDSAAYFCASSLSLEYEQYFGPGTRLTVT.

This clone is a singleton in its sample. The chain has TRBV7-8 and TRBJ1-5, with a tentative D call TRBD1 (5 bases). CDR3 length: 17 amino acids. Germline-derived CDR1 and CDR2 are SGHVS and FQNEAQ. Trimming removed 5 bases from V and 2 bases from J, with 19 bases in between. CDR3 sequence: CASSLRDPVRGNQPQHF. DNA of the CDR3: TGTGCCAGCAGCCTCCGGGACCCCGTACGGGGCAATCAGCCCCAGCATTTT. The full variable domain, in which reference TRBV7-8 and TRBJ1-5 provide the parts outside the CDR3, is GAGVSQSPRYKVAKRGQDVALRCDPISGHVSLFWYQQALGQGPEFLTYFQNEAQLDKSGLPSDRFFAERPEGSVSTLKIQRTQQEDSAVYLCASSLRDPVRGNQPQHFGDGTRLSIL.

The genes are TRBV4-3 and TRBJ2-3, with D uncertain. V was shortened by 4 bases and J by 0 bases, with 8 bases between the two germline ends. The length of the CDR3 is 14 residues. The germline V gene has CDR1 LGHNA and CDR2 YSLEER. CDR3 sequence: CASSPLRSTDTQYF. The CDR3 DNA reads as TGCGCCAGCAGCCCCCTTCGTAGCACAGATACGCAGTATTTT.

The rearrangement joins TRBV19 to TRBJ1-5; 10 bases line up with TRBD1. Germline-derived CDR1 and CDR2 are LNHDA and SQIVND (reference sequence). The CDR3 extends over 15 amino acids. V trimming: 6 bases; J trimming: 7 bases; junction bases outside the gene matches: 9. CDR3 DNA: TGTGCCAGTAGGCCCCGGGACAGGGGAAGACAGCCCCAGCATTTT. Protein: CASRPRDRGRQPQHF. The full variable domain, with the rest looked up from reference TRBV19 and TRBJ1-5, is DGGITQSPKYLFRKEGQNVTLSCEQNLNHDAMYWYRQDPGQGLRLIYYSQIVNDFQKGDIAEGYSVSREKKESFPLTVTSAQKNPTAFYLCASRPRDRGRQPQHFGDGTRLSIL.

The DNA for the CDR3 is TGTGCCAGCAGCTTTGAGGGGTGGGAGCAGTTCTTC. This encodes CASSFEGWEQFF. The chain combines TRBV5-4 with TRBJ2-1; either TRBD1 or TRBD2 may fit D (5 bases each). CDR3 size: 12 residues. Germline-derived CDR1 and CDR2 are SGHNT and YYREEE (reference sequence). The ends were cut back, 2 bases at V and 10 bases at J, with 10 bases in the middle.

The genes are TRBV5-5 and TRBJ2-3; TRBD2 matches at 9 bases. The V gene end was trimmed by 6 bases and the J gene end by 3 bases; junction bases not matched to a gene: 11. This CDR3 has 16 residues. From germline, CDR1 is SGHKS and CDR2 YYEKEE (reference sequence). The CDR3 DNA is TGTGCCAGCACCCTCGGGGCGCTAGCGGGGACAGATACGCAGTATTTT. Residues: CASTLGALAGTDTQYF.

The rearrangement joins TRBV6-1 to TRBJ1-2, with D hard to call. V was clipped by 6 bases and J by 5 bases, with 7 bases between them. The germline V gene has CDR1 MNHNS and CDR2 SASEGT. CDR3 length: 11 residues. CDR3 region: CASRRQYGYTF. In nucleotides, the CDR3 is TGTGCCAGCAGACGGCAGTATGGCTACACCTTC.

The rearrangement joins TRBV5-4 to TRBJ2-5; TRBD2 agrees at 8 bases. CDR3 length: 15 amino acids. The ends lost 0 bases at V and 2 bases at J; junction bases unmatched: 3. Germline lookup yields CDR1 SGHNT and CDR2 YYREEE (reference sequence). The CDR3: CASSLGPSGQETQYF. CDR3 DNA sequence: TGTGCCAGCAGCTTGGGCCCTAGCGGGCAAGAGACCCAGTACTTC.

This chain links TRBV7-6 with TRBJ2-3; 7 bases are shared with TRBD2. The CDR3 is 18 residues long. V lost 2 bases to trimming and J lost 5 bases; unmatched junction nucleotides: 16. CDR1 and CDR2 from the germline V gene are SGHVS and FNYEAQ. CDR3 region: CASSLIRASGTGVDTQYF. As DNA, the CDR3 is TGTGCCAGCAGCTTAATACGTGCTAGCGGCACCGGTGTAGATACGCAGTATTTT.

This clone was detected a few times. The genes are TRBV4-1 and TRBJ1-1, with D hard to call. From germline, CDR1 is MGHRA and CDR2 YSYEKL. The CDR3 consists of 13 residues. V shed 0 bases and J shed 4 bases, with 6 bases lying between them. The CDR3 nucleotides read TGCGCCAGCAGCCAAGACTGGGGCACTGAAGCTTTCTTT. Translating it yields CASSQDWGTEAFF.

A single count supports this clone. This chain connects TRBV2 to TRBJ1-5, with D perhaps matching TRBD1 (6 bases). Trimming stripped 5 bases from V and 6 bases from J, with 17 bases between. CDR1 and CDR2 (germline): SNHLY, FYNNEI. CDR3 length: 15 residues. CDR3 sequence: CASSLLAGVSQPQHF. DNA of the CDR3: TGTGCCAGCAGTCTCCTGGCAGGGGTTAGTCAGCCCCAGCATTTT.

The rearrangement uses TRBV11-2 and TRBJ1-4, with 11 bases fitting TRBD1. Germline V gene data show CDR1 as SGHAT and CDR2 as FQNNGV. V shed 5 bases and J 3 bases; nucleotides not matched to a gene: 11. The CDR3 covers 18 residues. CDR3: CASSAGTGGGWANEKLFF. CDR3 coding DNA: TGTGCCAGCAGCGCAGGGACAGGGGGTGGGTGGGCTAATGAAAAACTGTTTTTT.

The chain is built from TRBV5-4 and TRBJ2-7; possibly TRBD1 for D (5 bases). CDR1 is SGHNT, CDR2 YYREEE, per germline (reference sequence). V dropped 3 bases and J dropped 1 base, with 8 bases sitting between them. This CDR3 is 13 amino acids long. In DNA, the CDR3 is TGTGCCAGCAGCTCCCGGACATCCTACGAGCAGTACTTC. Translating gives CASSSRTSYEQYF.

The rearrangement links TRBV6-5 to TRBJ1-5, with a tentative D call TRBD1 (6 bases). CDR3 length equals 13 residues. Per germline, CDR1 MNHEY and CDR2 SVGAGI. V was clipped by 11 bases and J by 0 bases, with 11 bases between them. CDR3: CADRDNSNQPQHF. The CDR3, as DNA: TGTGCCGACCGGGACAATAGCAATCAGCCCCAGCATTTT.

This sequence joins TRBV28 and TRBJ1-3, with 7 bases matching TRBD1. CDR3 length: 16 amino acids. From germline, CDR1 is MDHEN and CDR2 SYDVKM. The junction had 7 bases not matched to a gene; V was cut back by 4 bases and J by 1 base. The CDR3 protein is CASSSTPGGSGNTIYF. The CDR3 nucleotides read TGTGCCAGCAGTTCGACACCAGGGGGATCTGGAAACACCATATATTTT.

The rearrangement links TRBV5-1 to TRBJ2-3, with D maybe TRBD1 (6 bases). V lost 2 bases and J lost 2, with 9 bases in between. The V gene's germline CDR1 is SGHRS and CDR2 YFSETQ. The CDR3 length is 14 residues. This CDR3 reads CASSLGQNTDTQYF. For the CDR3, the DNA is TGCGCCAGCAGCTTAGGACAGAACACAGATACGCAGTATTTT.

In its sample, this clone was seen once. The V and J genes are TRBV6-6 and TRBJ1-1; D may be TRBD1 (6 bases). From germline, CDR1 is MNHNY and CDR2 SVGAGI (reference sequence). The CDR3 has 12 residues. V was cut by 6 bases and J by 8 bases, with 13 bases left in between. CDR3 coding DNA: TGTGCCAGCAGCCACCCACAGGGAGAAGCTTTCTTT. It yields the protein CASSHPQGEAFF.

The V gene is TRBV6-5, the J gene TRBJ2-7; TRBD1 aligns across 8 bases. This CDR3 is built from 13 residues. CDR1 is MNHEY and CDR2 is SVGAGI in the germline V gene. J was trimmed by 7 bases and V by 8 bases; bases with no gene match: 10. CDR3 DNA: TGTGCCAGCTGTAGAGGACAGGGCGAGGAGCAGTACTTC. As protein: CASCRGQGEEQYF.

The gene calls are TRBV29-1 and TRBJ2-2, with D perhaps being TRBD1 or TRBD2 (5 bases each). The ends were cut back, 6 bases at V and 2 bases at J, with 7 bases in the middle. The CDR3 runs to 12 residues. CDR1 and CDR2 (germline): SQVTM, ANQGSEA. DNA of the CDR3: TGCAGCGTGAGGGGAAACACCGGGGAGCTGTTTTTT. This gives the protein CSVRGNTGELFF.

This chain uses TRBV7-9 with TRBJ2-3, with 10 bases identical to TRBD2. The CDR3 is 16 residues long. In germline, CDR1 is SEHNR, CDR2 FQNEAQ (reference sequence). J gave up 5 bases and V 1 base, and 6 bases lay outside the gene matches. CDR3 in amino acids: CASSLDASGRGDTQYF. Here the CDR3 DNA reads TGTGCCAGCAGCTTAGACGCTAGCGGGAGAGGAGATACGCAGTATTTT.

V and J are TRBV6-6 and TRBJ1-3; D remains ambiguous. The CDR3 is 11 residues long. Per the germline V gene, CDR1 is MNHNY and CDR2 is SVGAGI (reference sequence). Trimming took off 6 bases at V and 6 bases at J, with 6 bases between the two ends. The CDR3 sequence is CASSLLNTIYF. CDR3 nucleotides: TGTGCCAGCAGCCTCTTAAACACCATATATTTT.